This passage covers 14 T cell receptor beta chains from one sample sequenced in a study of response to subunit inactivated influenza vaccine. MiXCR, applied by TCRdb to the RT-PCR reads, yields one record per CDR3 protein. The data show about 180,000 distinct CDR3 sequences, about 9.3% seen once. The starting material was non-naive T cells sorted from PBMCs, obtained on the day of vaccination. Every receptor here comes from a man aged 50 to 59 who received an inactivated influenza vaccine.

This clonotype was observed at least ten times. CDR3 coding DNA: TGCGCCAGCAGCTTGGCACAGAGCTCCTATAATTCACCCCTCCACTTT. Its translation is CASSLAQSSYNSPLHF. J is TRBJ1-6 and V is TRBV5-1; no clear D gene. V shed 0 bases and J shed 0 bases, with 7 bases lying between them. The CDR3 contains 16 residues. Per germline, CDR1 SGHRS and CDR2 YFSETQ.

This clonotype was observed a few times. The V gene is TRBV6-1, the J gene TRBJ1-2; 7 bases align to TRBD1. V gave up 5 bases and J gave up 8 bases; unmatched junction bases: 8. The germline V gene encodes CDR1 MNHNS and CDR2 SASEGT. The CDR3 sequence is 13 residues long. CDR3 in amino acids: CASSRQGWRGYTF. CDR3 coding DNA: TGTGCCAGCAGTCGACAGGGCTGGAGGGGCTACACCTTC.

The chain links TRBV18 to TRBJ1-3, with 7 bases fitting TRBD1. The germline CDR1 and CDR2 sequences are KGHSH and LQKENI. V was clipped by 1 base and J by 0 bases; unmatched bases: 6. The CDR3 runs 17 residues. The chain's CDR3 is CASSPQTGRISGNTIYF. The DNA for the CDR3 is TGTGCCAGCTCACCACAGACAGGGAGAATCTCTGGAAACACCATATATTTT. The complete variable domain, with remaining parts taken from reference TRBV18 and TRBJ1-3, reads NAGVMQNPRHLVRRRGQEARLRCSPMKGHSHVYWYRQLPEEGLKFMVYLQKENIIDESGMPKERFSAEFPKEGPSILRIQQVVRGDSAAYFCASSPQTGRISGNTIYFGEGSWLTVV.

This clonotype was observed at least ten times. This chain links TRBV28 with TRBJ2-2, with D unclear. Germline CDR1 is MDHEN and CDR2 is SYDVKM. The CDR3 length is 13 residues. The V gene lost 5 bases and the J gene lost 10 bases, with 14 bases spanning the gap. In DNA form, the CDR3 reads TGTGCCAGCAGTGATCTTGGAAAAGAGGAGCTGTTTTTT. Amino acids: CASSDLGKEELFF.

This clonotype turned up a few times. The CDR3 reads CATSRGGRNEQFF. The CDR3 region has the DNA TGTGCCACCAGCAGGGGGGGGCGCAATGAGCAGTTCTTC. The chain combines TRBV15 with TRBJ2-1; TRBD2 might be the D (7 bases). The germline V gene encodes CDR1 LNHNV and CDR2 YYDKDF (reference sequence). This CDR3 region has 13 residues. Trimming removed 3 bases from V and 6 bases from J, with 9 bases in between.

This clonotype was counted at least ten times. J is TRBJ2-1 and V is TRBV9; the D gene is possibly TRBD2 (7 bases). V was trimmed by 0 bases and J by 7 bases, leaving 11 bases between them. Germline V gives CDR1 SGDLS, CDR2 YYNGEE. CDR3 length: 14 amino acids. The CDR3 nucleotides are TGTGCCAGCAGCGTAGAGGGAGGGGGGAATGAGCAGTTCTTC. Amino acids: CASSVEGGGNEQFF.

This clonotype has ten or more counts. The V call is TRBV20-1, the J call TRBJ2-3; 8 bases fit TRBD1. Losses at the gene ends were 2 bases for V and 4 bases for J; bases not matched to a gene: 14. The CDR3 loop spans 17 amino acids. CDR1 is DFQATT and CDR2 is SNEGSKA in the germline V gene (reference sequence). The CDR3 DNA reads TGCAGTGCTAGATCCTTAGGAGGGCAGGGGGCCGCAGATACGCAGTATTTT. Its protein is CSARSLGGQGAADTQYF.

This clonotype was counted between two and nine times. The chain carries TRBV9 and TRBJ2-5; D unresolved. V lost 0 bases and J 3 bases, leaving 15 bases between the germline ends. The CDR3 extends over 16 amino acids. CDR1 is SGDLS and CDR2 is YYNGEE in the germline V gene. In DNA, the CDR3 is TGTGCCAGCAGCGTAGGATTTGGGTCGCGTAAAGAGACCCAGTACTTC. This sequence encodes CASSVGFGSRKETQYF.

This clonotype showed up many times. The V call is TRBV28, the J call TRBJ1-1, with D tentatively TRBD1 (5 bases). The CDR3 is 12 residues long. V lost 5 bases and J lost 5, with 9 bases in between. Germline V gene data show CDR1 as MDHEN and CDR2 as SYDVKM. The CDR3 DNA is TGTGCCAGCAGTGGGGGGAGGACTGAAGCTTTCTTT. Its protein is CASSGGRTEAFF.

This clonotype was seen more than once but under ten times. The V and J genes are TRBV30 and TRBJ2-2; possible D gene TRBD1, 8 bases. V was pared by 5 bases and J by 6 bases, with 16 bases between. The CDR3 extends over 14 amino acids. The V gene's germline CDR1 is GTSNPN and CDR2 SVGIG (reference sequence). In nucleotides, the CDR3 is TGTGCCTGGGATGGACAGGGAGGGGCCGGGGAGCTGTTTTTT. Its translation: CAWDGQGGAGELFF.

Ten or more counts support this clonotype. The J gene is TRBJ1-1, the V gene TRBV20-1, with D unclear. Trimming removed 5 bases at V and 6 bases at J, with 16 bases between. This CDR3 has 13 amino acids. Germline-derived CDR1 and CDR2 are DFQATT and SNEGSKA (reference sequence). The CDR3 is CSAEGATPAEAFF. CDR3 DNA: TGCAGTGCTGAAGGCGCGACGCCAGCTGAAGCTTTCTTT.

A single count supports this clonotype. The rearrangement joins TRBV20-1 to TRBJ1-5, with 10 bases that match TRBD1. The CDR3 totals 15 residues. Germline trimming cut 5 bases from V and 7 bases from J; bases unmatched to any gene: 11. Germline CDR1 and CDR2: DFQATT and SNEGSKA (reference sequence). The CDR3, as DNA: TGCAGTGCTCACCCGGGACAGGGGAACCGGCAGCCCCAGCATTTT. This gives the protein CSAHPGQGNRQPQHF.

This chain uses TRBV18 with TRBJ2-5, with no clear D. The V and J ends lost 0 bases and 5 bases respectively, with 7 bases between them. CDR1 is KGHSH and CDR2 is LQKENI in the germline V gene. This CDR3 contains 13 residues. CDR3 sequence reads: CASSPPGRETQYF. DNA of the CDR3: TGTGCCAGCTCACCACCAGGGCGGGAGACCCAGTACTTC.

The CDR3 DNA reads as TGTGCCAGCTACATCGGTTCCGGCTACACCTTC. Protein: CASYIGSGYTF. The V call is TRBV28, the J call TRBJ1-2, with D unresolved. The CDR3 has 11 residues. Germline V gene lookup returns CDR1 MDHEN and CDR2 SYDVKM. V was shortened by 8 bases and J by 8 bases, with 12 bases between the two germline ends.